This T cell receptor (beta chain) was documented in a study of regulatory T cells in long-lasting Graves disease. The sample's time point: persistent/refractory GD, antithyroid drugs over 5 years with positive TRAb. PBMC-derived RNA was used for the TCR library. Study conclusions and caveats: Accuracy might have suffered from few samples.

The TCR beta library used iRepertoire HTBI primers with Arm-PCR amplification of CDR3. Each CDR3 protein gets one entry after TCRdb re-called the multiplex PCR reads with MiXCR. The sample shows about 290,000 distinct CDR3 sequences, 22% of them seen only once. Trimming shortened V by 0 bases and J by 4 bases, and 17 bases separated the two germline ends. The germline gives CDR1 SGHRS, CDR2 YFSETQ. This CDR3 spans 16 amino acids. This clonotype was seen a few times. Its antigen remains unknown. The starting material was peripheral blood mononuclear cells (PBMCs), obtained when the disease was refractory, from a patient treated with antithyroid drugs. The chain is built from TRBV5-1 and TRBJ2-7; D may be TRBD1 (5 bases). The sequence was obtained from a female donor with Graves disease. The CDR3 region is CASSLAPGQDGYEQYF. The CDR3 coding sequence is TGCGCCAGCAGCTTGGCTCCAGGGCAGGACGGTTACGAGCAGTACTTC. Using reference TRBV5-1 and TRBJ2-7 for the parts outside the CDR3, the full variable domain is KAGVTQTPRYLIKTRGQQVTLSCSPISGHRSVSWYQQTPGQGLQFLFEYFSETQRNKGNFPGRFSGRQFSNSRSEMNVSTLELGDSALYLCASSLAPGQDGYEQYFGPGTRLTVT.